Listed below are T cell receptor beta chains from one sample, sequenced in a study of identical twins. A single record per CDR3 protein comes from TCRdb applying MiXCR to the 5' RACE reads. The sample contains some 1,600,000 distinct CDR3 sequences, about 30% of which appear only once. Sample: cord blood. The source is a newborn girl in good health. Both conserved end residues are part of each CDR3. Fields, in order: clone size, J gene, D gene, V gene, CDR3 DNA, CDR3 protein. The D gene is left open where the match is weak. Rows give clone size only sometimes, using once, few, many, or a class for an expanded clone.

size: few; J: TRBJ2-7; D: NA; V: TRBV5-6; DNA: TGTGCCAGCAGCTCAAACCCTACAGGCGAGCAGTACTTC; CDR3: CASSSNPTGEQYF
size: NA; J: TRBJ2-1; D: TRBD2; V: TRBV2; DNA: TGTGCCACCATGCCAGCAGTGGAGGTATTAGCGGGGGGCAATGAGCAGTTCTTC; CDR3: CATMPAVEVLAGGNEQFF
size: many; J: TRBJ1-2; D: NA; V: TRBV2; DNA: TGTGCCAGCAGCGGGACAAACTATGGCTACACCTTC; CDR3: CASSGTNYGYTF
size: NA; J: TRBJ2-1; D: NA; V: TRBV20-1; DNA: TGCAGCCCGACTAGATCGGGGGACAATGAGCAGTTCTTC; CDR3: CSPTRSGDNEQFF
size: once; J: TRBJ2-3; D: NA; V: TRBV5-1; DNA: TGCGCCAGCAGCTTGGGGGCTTCTAGAGGGCAGTATTTT; CDR3: CASSLGASRGQYF
size: NA; J: TRBJ2-1; D: TRBD2; V: TRBV20-1; DNA: TGCAGTGCTAGAGTTGGGTGGGGGGGACAGCAGTTCTTC; CDR3: CSARVGWGGQQFF
size: few; J: TRBJ2-1; D: NA; V: TRBV3-1; DNA: TGTGCCAGCAGCCTCACCGGAACTAGTCACAATGAGCAGTTCTTC; CDR3: CASSLTGTSHNEQFF
size: few; J: TRBJ2-1; D: TRBD2; V: TRBV2; DNA: TGTGCCAGCAATCGCGGGGGGGCCTACAATGAGCAGTTCTTC; CDR3: CASNRGGAYNEQFF
size: NA; J: TRBJ1-2; D: NA; V: TRBV30; DNA: TGTGCCTGGAGTGTATTGGGTATTAGCTATGGCTACACCTTC; CDR3: CAWSVLGISYGYTF
size: NA; J: TRBJ2-1; D: NA; V: TRBV6-2/TRBV6-3; DNA: TGTGCCAGCACCTCGACGGGGGCTAGGTTCTTC; CDR3: CASTSTGARFF
size: NA; J: TRBJ2-3; D: TRBD2; V: TRBV7-9; DNA: TGTGCCAGCAGCTTAGCCCAACTAGCGTCCCGCACAGATACGCAGTATTTT; CDR3: CASSLAQLASRTDTQYF